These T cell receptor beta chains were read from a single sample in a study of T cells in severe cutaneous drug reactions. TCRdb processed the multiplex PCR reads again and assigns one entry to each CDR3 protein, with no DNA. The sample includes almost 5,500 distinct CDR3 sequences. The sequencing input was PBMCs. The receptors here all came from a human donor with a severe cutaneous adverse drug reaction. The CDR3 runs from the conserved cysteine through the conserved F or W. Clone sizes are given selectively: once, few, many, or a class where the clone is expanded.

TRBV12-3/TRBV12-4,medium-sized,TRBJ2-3,CASSPGGSTDTQYF
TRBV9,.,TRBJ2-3,CASSVSGASTDTQYF
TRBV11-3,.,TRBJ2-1,CASSSTRDNQLGYNEQFF
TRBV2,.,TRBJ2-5,CASSEAWSSGRARPGETQYF
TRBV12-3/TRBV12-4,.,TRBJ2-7,CASSFLGGSYEQYF
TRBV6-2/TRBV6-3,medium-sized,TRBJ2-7,CASSGAGVSEQYF
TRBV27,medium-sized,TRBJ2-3,CASSLSAGGGTDTQYF
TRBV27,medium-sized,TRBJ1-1,CASSLPPGANTEAFF
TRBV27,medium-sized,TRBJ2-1,CASADLRGRWNEQFF
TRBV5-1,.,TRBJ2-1,CASRLAGGNEQFF
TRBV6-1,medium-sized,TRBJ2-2,CARAGTAIPTGELFF
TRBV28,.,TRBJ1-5,CATFPLGQYSNQPQHF
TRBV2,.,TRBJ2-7,CASKAYSYEQYF
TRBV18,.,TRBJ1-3,CASSSANSGNTIYF
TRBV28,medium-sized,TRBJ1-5,CASVGPKGRLGQPQHF
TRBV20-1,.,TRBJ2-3,CSASVGDLDTQYF
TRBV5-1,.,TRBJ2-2,CASSLRQSGNTGELFF
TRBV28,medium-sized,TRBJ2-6,CASRESRYLSGANVLTF
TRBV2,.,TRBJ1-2,CASSGGGDNYGYTF
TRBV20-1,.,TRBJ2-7,CSARDKRNVYEQYF
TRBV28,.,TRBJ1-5,CASGGTGVYQPQHF
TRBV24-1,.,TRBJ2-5,CATSDKRGISQETQYF
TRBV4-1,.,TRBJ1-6,CASSQESPAGSYNSPLHF
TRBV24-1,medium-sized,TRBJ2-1,CATSDSEWTRQFF
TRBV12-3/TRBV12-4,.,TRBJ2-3,CASSLGVLNTDTQYF
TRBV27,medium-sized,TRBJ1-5,CASSSGPSAGQPQHF
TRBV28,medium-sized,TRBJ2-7,CASSSRQSPSYEQYF
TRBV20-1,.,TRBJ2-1,CSASPASGRYNEQFF
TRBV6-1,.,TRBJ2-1,CASRRDGGSNEQFF
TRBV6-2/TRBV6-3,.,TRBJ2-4,CASSWIPGLGLAKNIQYF
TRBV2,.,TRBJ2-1,CASSEAAEPTYNEQFF